Below, 10 T cell receptor beta chains from the same sample are listed, as sequenced in a study of blood T cell repertoires in COVID-19. Data came from immunoSEQ multiplex PCR; TCRdb stores just in-frame clones and leaves some out. The sample includes around 230,000 clones, just over 85% of them seen just once. Sequencing was done on a sample of peripheral blood. The receptors were sampled from a man over 45 with COVID-19, enrolled during active disease.

The chain carries TRBV30 and TRBJ2-7, with D possibly being TRBD1 (5 bases). V was pared by 4 bases and J by 1 base, with 11 bases between. The CDR3 is made up of 13 amino acids. Per germline, CDR1 GTSNPN and CDR2 SVGIG (reference sequence). The DNA of the CDR3 is TGTGCCTGGAATCGAGACAGATCCTACGAGCAGTACTTC. Protein product: CAWNRDRSYEQYF.

This CDR3 reads CASSEIGGAIYEQYF. CDR3 sequence (DNA): TGCGCCAGCAGTGAGATCGGAGGGGCTATCTACGAGCAGTACTTC. The chain uses TRBV10-2 and TRBJ2-7; maybe TRBD2 (6 bases). In germline, CDR1 is WSHSY, CDR2 SAAADI. V lost 2 bases, J lost 3 bases, and 14 bases lay in between. This CDR3 spans 15 amino acids.

The genes are TRBV11-1 and TRBJ1-2, with 8 bases lining up with TRBD1. V shed 5 bases and J 4 bases; nucleotides not matched to a gene: 6. The CDR3 contains 14 residues. Per the germline V gene, CDR1 is SGHAT and CDR2 is FQDESV (reference sequence). The CDR3 is CASSKSDRAYGYTF. CDR3 bases: TGTGCCAGCAGCAAGTCGGACAGGGCCTATGGCTACACCTTC.

This clone was detected only a few times. The gene calls are TRBV6-2 or TRBV6-3 and TRBJ2-7; TRBD2 might be the D (6 bases). This CDR3 spans 15 amino acids. V was clipped by 5 bases and J by 2 bases, with 16 bases between them. CDR1 and CDR2 (germline): MNHEY, SVGEGT. CDR3 nucleotides: TGTGCCAGCAGTGGGGAGGCCCCTCCCCCCTACGAGCAGTACTTC. Translated, it gives CASSGEAPPPYEQYF.

The J gene is TRBJ1-1, the V gene TRBV28; tentative D call: TRBD1 (6 bases). V was cut by 1 base and J by 4 bases, with 13 bases left in between. Germline lookup yields CDR1 MDHEN and CDR2 SYDVKM. The CDR3 length is 15 residues. As DNA, the CDR3 is TGTGCCAGCAGTTTATCGGGGGGCTGGGGCACTGAAGCTTTCTTT. It translates to CASSLSGGWGTEAFF.

The rearrangement links TRBV18 to TRBJ1-5; the D gene is possibly TRBD1 (6 bases). CDR1 is KGHSH and CDR2 is LQKENI in the germline V gene. V dropped 1 base and J dropped 3 bases, with 13 bases sitting between them. The CDR3 loop spans 16 amino acids. CDR3 in DNA: TGTGCCAGCTCACCACTCTCAGGGGCCCACAATCAGCCCCAGCATTTT. This translates into CASSPLSGAHNQPQHF.

This clone was seen only a few times. J is TRBJ2-1 and V is TRBV30; D gene ambiguous. CDR1 and CDR2 from the germline V gene are GTSNPN and SVGIG (reference sequence). V was trimmed by 4 bases and J by 5 bases, leaving 12 bases between them. This CDR3 spans 13 amino acids. CDR3 in amino acids: CAWTPSRNNEQFF. The CDR3 DNA is TGTGCCTGGACCCCATCCAGAAACAATGAGCAGTTCTTC. The whole variable domain, remainder taken from reference TRBV30 and TRBJ2-1, is SQTIHQWPATLVQPVGSPLSLECTVEGTSNPNLYWYRQAAGRGLQLLFYSVGIGQISSEVPQNLSASRPQDRQFILSSKKLLLSDSGFYLCAWTPSRNNEQFFGPGTRLTVL.

The rearrangement joins TRBV18 to TRBJ2-2, with D possibly TRBD1 on 6 matching bases. Germline V lookup: CDR1 KGHSH, CDR2 LQKENI. CDR3 length: 14 residues. Trimming cost V 2 bases and J 5 bases, with 9 bases left between them. For the CDR3, the DNA is TGTGCCAGCTCACCAGGGACAAAAACCGGGGAGCTGTTTTTT. As protein: CASSPGTKTGELFF.

This chain links TRBV3-1 (or the pseudogene TRBV3-2) with TRBJ2-1; 7 positions agree with TRBD2. The CDR3 is made up of 15 amino acids. V shed 4 bases, J shed 0 bases, and the junction held 3 bases outside the gene matches. Germline-derived CDR1 and CDR2 are LGHDT and YNNKEL (reference sequence). The DNA for the CDR3 is TGTGCCAGCAGCCGAGGCGGGAGCTCCTACAATGAGCAGTTCTTC. This encodes CASSRGGSSYNEQFF.

In DNA, the CDR3 is TGCGCCAGCAGCTTTAACTGGGGACAGGGAATAACCTACGAGCAGTACTTC. Its translation is CASSFNWGQGITYEQYF. This chain joins TRBV5-1 and TRBJ2-7; 9 bases align to TRBD1. Germline CDR1 is SGHRS and CDR2 is YFSETQ. The CDR3 loop spans 17 amino acids. The V gene end was trimmed by 2 bases and the J gene end by 2 bases; junction bases not matched to a gene: 11.